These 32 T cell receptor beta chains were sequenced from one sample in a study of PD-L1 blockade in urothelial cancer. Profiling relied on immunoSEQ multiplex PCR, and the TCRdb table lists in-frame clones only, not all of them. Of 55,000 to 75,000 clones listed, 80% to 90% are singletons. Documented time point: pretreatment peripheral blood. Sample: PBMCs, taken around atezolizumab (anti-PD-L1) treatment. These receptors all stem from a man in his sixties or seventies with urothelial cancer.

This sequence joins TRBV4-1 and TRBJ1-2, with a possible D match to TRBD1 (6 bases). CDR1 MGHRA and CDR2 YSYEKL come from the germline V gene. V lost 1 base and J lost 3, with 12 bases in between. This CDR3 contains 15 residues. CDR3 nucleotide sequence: TGCGCCAGCAGCCAAGGGACAGCAACATACTATGGCTACACCTTC. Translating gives CASSQGTATYYGYTF.

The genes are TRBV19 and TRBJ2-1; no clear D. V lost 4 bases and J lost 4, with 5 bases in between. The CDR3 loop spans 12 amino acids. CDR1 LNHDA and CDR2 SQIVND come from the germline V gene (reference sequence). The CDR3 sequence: CASSKHYNEQFF. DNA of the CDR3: TGTGCCAGTAGTAAACATTACAATGAGCAGTTCTTC.

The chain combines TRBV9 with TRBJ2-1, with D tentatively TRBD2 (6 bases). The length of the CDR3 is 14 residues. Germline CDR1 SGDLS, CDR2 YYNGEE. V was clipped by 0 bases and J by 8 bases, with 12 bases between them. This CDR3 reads CASSVETSYHEQFF. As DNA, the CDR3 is TGTGCCAGCAGCGTAGAGACTAGTTACCATGAGCAGTTCTTC.

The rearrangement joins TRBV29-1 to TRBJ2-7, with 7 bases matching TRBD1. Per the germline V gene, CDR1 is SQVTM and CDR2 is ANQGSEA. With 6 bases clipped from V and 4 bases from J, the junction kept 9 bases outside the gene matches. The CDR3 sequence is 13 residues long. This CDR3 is CSVRQGSAYEQYF. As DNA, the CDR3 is TGCAGCGTAAGACAGGGATCGGCGTACGAGCAGTACTTC.

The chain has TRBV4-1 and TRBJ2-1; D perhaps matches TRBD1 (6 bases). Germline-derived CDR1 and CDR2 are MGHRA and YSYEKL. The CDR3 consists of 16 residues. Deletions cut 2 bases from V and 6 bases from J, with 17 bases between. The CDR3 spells CASSQYAAGDLNEQFF. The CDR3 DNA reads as TGCGCCAGCAGCCAATACGCGGCAGGGGACCTCAATGAGCAGTTCTTC.

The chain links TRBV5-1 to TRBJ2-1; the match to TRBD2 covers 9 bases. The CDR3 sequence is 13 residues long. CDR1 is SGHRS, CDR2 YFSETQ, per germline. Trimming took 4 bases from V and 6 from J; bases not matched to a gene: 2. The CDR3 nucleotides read TGCGCCAGCAGCGCGGGGGGGATCAATGAGCAGTTCTTC. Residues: CASSAGGINEQFF.

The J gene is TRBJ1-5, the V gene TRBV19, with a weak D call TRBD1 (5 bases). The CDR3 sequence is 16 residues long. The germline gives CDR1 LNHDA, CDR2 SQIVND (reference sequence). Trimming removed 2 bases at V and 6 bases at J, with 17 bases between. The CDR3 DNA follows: TGTGCCAGTAGTATAAGGGGCGGGAGGGAGGGTCAGCCCCAGCATTTT. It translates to CASSIRGGREGQPQHF.

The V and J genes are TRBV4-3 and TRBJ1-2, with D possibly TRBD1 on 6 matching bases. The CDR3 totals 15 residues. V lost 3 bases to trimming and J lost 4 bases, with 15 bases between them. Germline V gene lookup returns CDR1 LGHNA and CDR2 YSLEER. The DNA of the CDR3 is TGCGCCAGCAGCCAGGACAGTACAGGGCTCTATGGCTACACCTTC. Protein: CASSQDSTGLYGYTF.

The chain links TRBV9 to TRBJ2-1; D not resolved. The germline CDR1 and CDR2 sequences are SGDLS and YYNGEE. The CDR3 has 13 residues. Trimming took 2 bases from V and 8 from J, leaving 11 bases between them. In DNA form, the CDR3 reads TGTGCCAGCAGCGTGGGTGTGGGCTATGAGCAGTTCTTC. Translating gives CASSVGVGYEQFF.

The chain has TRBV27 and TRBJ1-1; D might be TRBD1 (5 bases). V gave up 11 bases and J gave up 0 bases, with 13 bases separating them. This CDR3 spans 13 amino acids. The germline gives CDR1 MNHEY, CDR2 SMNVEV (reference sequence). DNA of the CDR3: TGTGCCTCGTGGGGGGGGATGAACACTGAAGCTTTCTTT. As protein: CASWGGMNTEAFF.

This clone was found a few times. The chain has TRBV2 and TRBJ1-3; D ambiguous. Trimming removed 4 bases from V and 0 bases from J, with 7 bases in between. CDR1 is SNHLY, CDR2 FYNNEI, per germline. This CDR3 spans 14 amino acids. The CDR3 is CASSASYSGNTIYF. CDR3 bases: TGTGCCAGCAGTGCCTCCTACTCTGGAAACACCATATATTTT.

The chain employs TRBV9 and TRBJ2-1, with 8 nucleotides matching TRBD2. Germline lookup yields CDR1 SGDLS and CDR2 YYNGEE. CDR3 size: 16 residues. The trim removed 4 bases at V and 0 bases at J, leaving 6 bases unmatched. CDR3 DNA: TGTGCCAGCAGCCCCCGAAGCGGGAGCTCCTACAATGAGCAGTTCTTC. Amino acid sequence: CASSPRSGSSYNEQFF.

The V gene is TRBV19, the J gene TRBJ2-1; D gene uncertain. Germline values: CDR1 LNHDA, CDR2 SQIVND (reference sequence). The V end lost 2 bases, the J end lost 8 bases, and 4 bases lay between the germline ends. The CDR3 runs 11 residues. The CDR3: CASSISYEQFF. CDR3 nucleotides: TGTGCCAGTAGTATATCGTATGAGCAGTTCTTC.

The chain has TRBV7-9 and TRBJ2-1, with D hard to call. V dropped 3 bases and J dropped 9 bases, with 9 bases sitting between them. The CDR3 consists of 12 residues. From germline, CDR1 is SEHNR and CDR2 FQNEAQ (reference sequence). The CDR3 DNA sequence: TGTGCCAGCAGCTTCCTAGGCCGTGAGCAGTTCTTC. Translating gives CASSFLGREQFF.

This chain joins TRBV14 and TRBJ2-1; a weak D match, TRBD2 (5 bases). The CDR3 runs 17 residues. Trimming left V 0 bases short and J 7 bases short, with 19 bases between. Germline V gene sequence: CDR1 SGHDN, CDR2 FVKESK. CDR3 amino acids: CASSQEVSSLFRNEQFF. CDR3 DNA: TGTGCCAGCAGCCAAGAGGTATCTAGCCTATTTCGAAATGAGCAGTTCTTC. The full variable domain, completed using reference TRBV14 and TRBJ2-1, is EAGVTQFPSHSVIEKGQTVTLRCDPISGHDNLYWYRRVMGKEIKFLLHFVKESKQDESGMPNNRFLAERTGGTYSTLKVQPAELEDSGVYFCASSQEVSSLFRNEQFFGPGTRLTVL.

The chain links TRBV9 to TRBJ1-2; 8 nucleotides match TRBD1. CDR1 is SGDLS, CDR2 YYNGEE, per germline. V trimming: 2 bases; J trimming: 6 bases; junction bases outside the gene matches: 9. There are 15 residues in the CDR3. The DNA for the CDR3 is TGTGCCAGCAGCGTTGGGACAGGCATCGTCCATGGCTACACCTTC. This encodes CASSVGTGIVHGYTF.

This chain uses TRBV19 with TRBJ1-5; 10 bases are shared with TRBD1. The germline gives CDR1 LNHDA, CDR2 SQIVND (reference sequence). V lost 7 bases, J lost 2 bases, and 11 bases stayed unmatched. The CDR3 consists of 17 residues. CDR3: CASTSGTGVVGNQPQHF. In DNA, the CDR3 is TGTGCCAGTACCAGCGGGACAGGGGTTGTCGGCAATCAGCCCCAGCATTTT.

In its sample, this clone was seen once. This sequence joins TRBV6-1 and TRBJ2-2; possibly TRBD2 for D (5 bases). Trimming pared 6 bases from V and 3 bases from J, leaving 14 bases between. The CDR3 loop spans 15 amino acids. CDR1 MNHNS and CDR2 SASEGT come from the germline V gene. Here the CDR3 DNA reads TGTGCCAGCAGGGCCAGATGGGGAGACACCGGGGAGCTGTTTTTT. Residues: CASRARWGDTGELFF.

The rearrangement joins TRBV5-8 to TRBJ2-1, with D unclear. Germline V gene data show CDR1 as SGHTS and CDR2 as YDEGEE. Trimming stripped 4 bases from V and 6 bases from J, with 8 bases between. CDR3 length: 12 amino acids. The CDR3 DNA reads TGTGCCAGCAGCATAGCCATCAATGAGCAGTTCTTC. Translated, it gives CASSIAINEQFF.

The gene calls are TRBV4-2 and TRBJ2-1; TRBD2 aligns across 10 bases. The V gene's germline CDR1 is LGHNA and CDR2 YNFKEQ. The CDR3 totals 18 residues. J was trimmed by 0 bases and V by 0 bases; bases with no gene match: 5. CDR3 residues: CASSQETSGTSSYNEQFF. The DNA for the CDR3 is TGTGCCAGCAGCCAAGAAACTAGCGGGACCAGCTCCTACAATGAGCAGTTCTTC.

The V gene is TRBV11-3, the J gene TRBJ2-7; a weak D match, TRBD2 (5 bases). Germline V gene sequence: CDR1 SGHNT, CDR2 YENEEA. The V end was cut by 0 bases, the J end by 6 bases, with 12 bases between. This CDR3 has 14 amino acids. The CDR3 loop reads CASSLDFGGSEQYF. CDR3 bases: TGTGCCAGCAGCTTAGATTTCGGAGGATCCGAGCAGTACTTC.

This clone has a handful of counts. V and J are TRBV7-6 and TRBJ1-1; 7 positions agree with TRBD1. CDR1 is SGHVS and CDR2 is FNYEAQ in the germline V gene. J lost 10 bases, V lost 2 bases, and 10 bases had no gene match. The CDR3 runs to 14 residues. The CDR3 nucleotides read TGTGCCAGCAGCTTAACAGGAGGGGGCGGACCAGCTTTCTTT. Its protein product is CASSLTGGGGPAFF.

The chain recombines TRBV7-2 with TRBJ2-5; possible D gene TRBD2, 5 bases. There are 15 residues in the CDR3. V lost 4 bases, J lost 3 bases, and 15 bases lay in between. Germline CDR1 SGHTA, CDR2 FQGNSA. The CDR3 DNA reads TGTGCCAGCAGCTCGACTACGAGGGCCGAAGAGACCCAGTACTTC. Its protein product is CASSSTTRAEETQYF.

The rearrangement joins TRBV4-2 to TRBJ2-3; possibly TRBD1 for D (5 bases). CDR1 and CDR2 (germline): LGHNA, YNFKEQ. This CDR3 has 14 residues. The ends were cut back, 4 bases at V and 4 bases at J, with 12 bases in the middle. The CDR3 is CASSPGFAPDTQYF. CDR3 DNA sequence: TGTGCCAGCAGCCCAGGGTTCGCCCCAGATACGCAGTATTTT.

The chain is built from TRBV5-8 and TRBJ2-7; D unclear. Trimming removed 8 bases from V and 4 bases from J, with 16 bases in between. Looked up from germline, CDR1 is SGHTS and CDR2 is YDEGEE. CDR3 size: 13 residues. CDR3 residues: CASTRLVRYEQYF. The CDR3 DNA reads TGTGCCAGTACAAGGCTAGTTAGGTACGAGCAGTACTTC.

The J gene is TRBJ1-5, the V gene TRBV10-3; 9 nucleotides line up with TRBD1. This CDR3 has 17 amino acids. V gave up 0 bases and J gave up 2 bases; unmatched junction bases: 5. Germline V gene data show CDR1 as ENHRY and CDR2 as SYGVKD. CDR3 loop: CAISESTGGSGNQPQHF. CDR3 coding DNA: TGTGCCATCAGTGAGTCGACAGGGGGTAGTGGCAATCAGCCCCAGCATTTT.

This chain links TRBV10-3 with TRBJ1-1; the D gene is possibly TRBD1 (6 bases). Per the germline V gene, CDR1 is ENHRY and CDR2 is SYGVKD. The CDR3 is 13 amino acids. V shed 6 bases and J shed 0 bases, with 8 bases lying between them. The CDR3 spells CAIRGHMNTEAFF. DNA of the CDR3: TGTGCCATCAGGGGACACATGAACACTGAAGCTTTCTTT.

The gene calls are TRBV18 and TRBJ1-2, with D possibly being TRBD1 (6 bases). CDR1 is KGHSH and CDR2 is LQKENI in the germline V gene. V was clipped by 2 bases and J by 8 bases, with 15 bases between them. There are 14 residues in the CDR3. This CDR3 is CASSPKQGGVGYTF. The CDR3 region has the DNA TGTGCCAGCTCACCAAAACAGGGTGGTGTCGGCTACACCTTC.

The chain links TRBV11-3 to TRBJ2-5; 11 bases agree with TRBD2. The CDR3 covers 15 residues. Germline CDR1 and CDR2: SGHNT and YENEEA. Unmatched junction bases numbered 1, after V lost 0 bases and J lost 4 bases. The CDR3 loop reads CASSLDLAGGETQYF. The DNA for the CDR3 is TGTGCCAGCAGCTTAGATCTAGCGGGGGGAGAGACCCAGTACTTC. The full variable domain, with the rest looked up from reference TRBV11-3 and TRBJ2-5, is EAGVVQSPRYKIIEKKQPVAFWCNPISGHNTLYWYLQNLGQGPELLIRYENEEAVDDSQLPKDRFSAERLKGVDSTLKIQPAELGDSAVYLCASSLDLAGGETQYFGPGTRLLVL.

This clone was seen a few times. The DNA of the CDR3 is TGTGCCAGTAGCTACCAGGGTGGCTCCTACAATGAGCAGTTCTTC. Protein product: CASSYQGGSYNEQFF. This rearrangement joins TRBV19 to TRBJ2-1, with D perhaps TRBD1 (5 bases). The CDR3 length is 15 residues. With 6 bases removed from V and 0 bases from J, the gap between germline ends came to 12 bases. Germline CDR1 LNHDA, CDR2 SQIVND (reference sequence).

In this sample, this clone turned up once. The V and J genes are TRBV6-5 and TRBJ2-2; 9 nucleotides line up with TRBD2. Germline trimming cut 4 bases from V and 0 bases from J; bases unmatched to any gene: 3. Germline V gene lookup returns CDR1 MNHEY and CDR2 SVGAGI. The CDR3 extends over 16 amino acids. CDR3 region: CASSLLAGANTGELFF. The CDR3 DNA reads TGTGCCAGCAGTTTATTAGCGGGAGCGAACACCGGGGAGCTGTTTTTT.

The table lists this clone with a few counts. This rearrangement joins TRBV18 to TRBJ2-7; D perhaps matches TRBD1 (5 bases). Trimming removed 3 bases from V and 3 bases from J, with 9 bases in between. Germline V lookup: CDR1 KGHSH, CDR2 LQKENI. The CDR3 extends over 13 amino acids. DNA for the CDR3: TGTGCCAGCTCACCCGACAGCCTCTACGAGCAGTACTTC. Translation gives CASSPDSLYEQYF.